Described below is a single T cell receptor beta chain sequence and its context. The data stem from a study of blood T cell repertoires in COVID-19. Across the whole study: Samples taken during acute and convalescent COVID-19 were collected in the United States, Italy and Spain.

Per the original data handling: Estimation of nucleated cell counts relied on the amplification of reference gene primers. Sequenced by immunoSEQ multiplex PCR; TCRdb stores in-frame clones only, minus some. V and J calls and clone size follow that table, whereas D and trimming were derived from the DNA. The sample includes 120,000 to 150,000 clones, about 90% of them seen just once. Deletions cut 5 bases from V and 8 bases from J, with 16 bases between. CDR3 length: 15 amino acids. Germline V lookup: CDR1 MNHEY, CDR2 SVGAGI. The TCR sequence derives from a human donor in a cohort sampled during active COVID-19. This sequence joins TRBV6-5 and TRBJ1-6, with a possible D match to TRBD1 (6 bases). Sequencing was carried out using peripheral blood. The CDR3 spells CASSPTGREDSPLHF. In DNA form, the CDR3 reads TGTGCCAGCAGTCCTACAGGGAGGGAAGATTCACCCCTCCACTTT.